One and the same sample provided the 23 T cell receptor beta chains below, sequenced in a study of T cells in Graves' hyperthyroidism and ophthalmopathy. TCR beta CDR3 region amplification was performed from RNA transcripts. TCR CDR3 underwent first-round RT-PCR with the HTBI primer set. Each CDR3 protein is one row after TCRdb ran MiXCR on the multiplex PCR reads. Of 330,000 or so distinct CDR3 sequences in the sample, 15% to 20% were seen once. Sequenced input: blood. These receptors originate from a woman aged 40 to 50 with Graves' ophthalmopathy.

This chain links TRBV7-1 with TRBJ2-6; D may match TRBD1 or TRBD2 (5 bases each). TRBV7-1 is marked as an open reading frame, function uncertain. V gave up 11 bases and J gave up 0 bases, with 32 bases separating them. The CDR3 is made up of 21 amino acids. Here the CDR3 reads CAWRRPRQPSKAISGANVLTF. The CDR3 nucleotides are TGTGCCTGGAGGAGGCCCAGACAGCCCTCGAAAGCCATCTCTGGGGCCAACGTCCTGACTTTC.

This clonotype was recorded many times. The chain recombines TRBV25-1 with TRBJ1-2, with D tentatively TRBD1 (5 bases). V shed 2 bases and J shed 1 base, with 8 bases lying between them. The V gene's germline CDR1 is MGHDK and CDR2 SYGVNS. The CDR3 totals 14 residues. CDR3 sequence: CASSEVGDNYGYTF. In nucleotides, the CDR3 is TGTGCCAGCAGTGAAGTGGGGGATAACTATGGCTACACCTTC.

This clonotype was seen repeatedly, ten times or more. The CDR3 bases are TGTGCCAGCAGCGTGGTGGGACTGAGCCAAGAGACCCAGTACTTC. This encodes CASSVVGLSQETQYF. The V and J genes are TRBV7-2 and TRBJ2-5, with a weak D call TRBD2 (6 bases). The length of the CDR3 is 15 residues. Germline CDR1 and CDR2: SGHTA and FQGNSA. V dropped 5 bases and J dropped 1 base, with 14 bases sitting between them.

There are many counts of this clonotype. This chain connects TRBV11-2 to TRBJ2-7; D remains unclear. The ends were cut back, 1 base at V and 4 bases at J, with 5 bases in the middle. The germline gives CDR1 SGHAT, CDR2 FQNNGV. This CDR3 region has 12 residues. CDR3 bases: TGTGCCAGCAGCTTAGTCCAATACGAGCAGTACTTC. Its protein product is CASSLVQYEQYF.

This clonotype came up many times. The chain carries TRBV9 and TRBJ1-2; 10 bases match TRBD1. CDR1 is SGDLS, CDR2 YYNGEE, per germline. The CDR3 runs to 15 residues. The junction had 6 bases not matched to a gene; V was cut back by 1 base and J by 6 bases. The CDR3 reads CASSVWDRGGDGYTF. In DNA form, the CDR3 reads TGTGCCAGCAGCGTATGGGACAGGGGAGGGGATGGCTACACCTTC.

Only a few counts were recorded for this clonotype. The rearrangement joins TRBV4-3 to TRBJ2-5; D is perhaps TRBD1 or TRBD2 (6 bases each). Germline-derived CDR1 and CDR2 are LGHNA and YSLEER. CDR3 size: 19 residues. V was clipped by 0 bases and J by 2 bases, with 22 bases between them. The CDR3 protein is CASSQDKTVTGGSQETQYF. The CDR3 DNA reads as TGCGCCAGCAGCCAAGATAAGACGGTGACAGGAGGGTCTCAAGAGACCCAGTACTTC.

This clonotype came up many times. A much larger clone lies a single base off, so this may be a read error. This chain connects TRBV11-2 to TRBJ1-1, with D perhaps TRBD1 (5 bases). Germline CDR1 reads SGHAT; CDR2 reads FQNNGV. The CDR3 loop spans 16 amino acids. The CDR3, as DNA: TGTGCCAGCAGCTTGGGATGGGAGGCCTTGGGGACTGAAGCTTCCTTT. Protein sequence: CASSLGWEALGTEASF.

The chain uses TRBV6-2 or TRBV6-3 and TRBJ2-5, with TRBD2 matching over 12 bases. The CDR3 loop spans 15 amino acids. From germline, CDR1 is MNHEY and CDR2 SVGEGT. Unmatched junction bases numbered 6, after V lost 6 bases and J lost 4 bases. The CDR3 here is CASSTPTSGGETQYF. CDR3 sequence (DNA): TGTGCCAGCAGCACACCGACTAGCGGGGGAGAGACCCAGTACTTC.

This clonotype was recorded a few times. The CDR3 spells CASSLDGTGGTAQHF. As DNA, the CDR3 is TGCGCCAGCAGCCTAGACGGGACCGGCGGGACGGCCCAGCATTTT. The chain couples TRBV5-1 to TRBJ1-5, with a possible D match to TRBD1 (5 bases). CDR3 size: 15 residues. V was pared by 4 bases and J by 11 bases, with 22 bases between. Germline values: CDR1 SGHRS, CDR2 YFSETQ.

This clonotype was seen a handful of times. This sequence joins TRBV5-6 and TRBJ1-2; no reliable D call. The germline CDR1 and CDR2 sequences are SGHDT and YYEEEE. This CDR3 contains 14 residues. V lost 0 bases and J lost 5, with 11 bases in between. The chain's CDR3 is CASSLGVGKYGYTF. For the CDR3, the DNA is TGTGCCAGCAGCTTGGGGGTAGGGAAGTATGGCTACACCTTC.

This chain uses TRBV12-3 or TRBV12-4 with TRBJ1-1; possibly TRBD1 for D (6 bases). The CDR3 sequence is 15 residues long. V was clipped by 6 bases and J by 0 bases, with 14 bases between them. CDR3 sequence (DNA): TGTGCCAGCAGCAGGACAGAGCACTTGAACACTGAAGCTTTCTTT. Translation gives CASSRTEHLNTEAFF.

This clonotype was detected many times. V and J are TRBV24-1 and TRBJ2-2; 8 bases are shared with TRBD1. V was pared by 7 bases and J by 6 bases, with 6 bases of the junction left unmatched. This CDR3 contains 14 residues. Germline CDR1 reads KGHDR; CDR2 reads SFDVKD. The CDR3 protein is CATRGQGWSGELFF. The CDR3 DNA is TGTGCCACCAGAGGACAGGGTTGGTCCGGGGAGCTGTTTTTT.

This clonotype occurred many times. The genes are TRBV5-1 and TRBJ2-7; D perhaps matches TRBD2 (5 bases). V lost 4 bases to trimming and J lost 5 bases, with 13 bases between them. This CDR3 contains 13 residues. Germline CDR1 is SGHRS and CDR2 is YFSETQ. The CDR3 DNA follows: TGCGCCAGCAGCCAACCCGGGAAGGACGAGCAGTACTTC. Residues: CASSQPGKDEQYF.

This chain links TRBV4-1 with TRBJ2-2; possible D gene TRBD2, 5 bases. Trimming pared 0 bases from V and 4 bases from J, leaving 15 bases between. The germline CDR1 and CDR2 sequences are MGHRA and YSYEKL. This CDR3 is built from 17 residues. CDR3 in amino acids: CASSQEGGLFRTGELFF. CDR3 DNA sequence: TGCGCCAGCAGCCAAGAGGGTGGACTTTTCCGCACCGGGGAGCTGTTTTTT.

This clonotype was detected ten times or more. The gene calls are TRBV30 and TRBJ1-1, with TRBD1 matching 7 bases. This CDR3 contains 11 residues. Losses at the gene ends were 5 bases for V and 4 bases for J; bases not matched to a gene: 1. Germline V gene lookup returns CDR1 GTSNPN and CDR2 SVGIG (reference sequence). The CDR3 sequence is CAWHRGTEAFF. DNA for the CDR3: TGTGCCTGGCACAGGGGCACTGAAGCTTTCTTT. The whole variable domain, remainder taken from reference TRBV30 and TRBJ1-1, is SQTIHQWPATLVQPVGSPLSLECTVEGTSNPNLYWYRQAAGRGLQLLFYSVGIGQISSEVPQNLSASRPQDRQFILSSKKLLLSDSGFYLCAWHRGTEAFFGQGTRLTVV.

This sequence joins TRBV20-1 and TRBJ2-6, with 7 bases lining up with TRBD1. V shed 5 bases and J 8 bases; nucleotides not matched to a gene: 6. The CDR3 extends over 13 amino acids. The germline V gene has CDR1 DFQATT and CDR2 SNEGSKA (reference sequence). CDR3 amino acids: CSARRQGSNVLTF. Here the CDR3 DNA reads TGCAGTGCTCGAAGACAGGGCTCCAACGTCCTGACTTTC.

In its sample, this clonotype was seen many times. V gene TRBV12-3 or TRBV12-4 combines with J gene TRBJ1-2; the D is unclear. CDR3 size: 12 residues. V gave up 3 bases and J gave up 6 bases, with 8 bases separating them. The CDR3 loop reads CASSFTLNGYTF. The CDR3 DNA sequence: TGTGCCAGCAGTTTTACCCTGAATGGCTACACCTTC.

Ten or more counts support this clonotype. The chain joins TRBV6-1 to TRBJ2-7; the D gene is possibly TRBD2 (5 bases). Germline CDR1 reads MNHNS; CDR2 reads SASEGT. V lost 3 bases, J lost 3 bases, and 12 bases lay in between. The CDR3 sequence is 14 residues long. In nucleotides, the CDR3 is TGTGCCAGCAGTGACCTTGGACTGGTCTACGAGCAGTACTTC. It encodes CASSDLGLVYEQYF.

This clonotype was detected many times. The chain joins TRBV20-1 to TRBJ1-5, with D hard to call. V lost 1 base and J 5 bases, leaving 6 bases between the germline ends. The germline V gene has CDR1 DFQATT and CDR2 SNEGSKA (reference sequence). The CDR3 is 12 amino acids. CDR3 nucleotide sequence: TGCAGTGCTAGAGTGGGAGATCAGCCCCAGCATTTT. It is translated as CSARVGDQPQHF.

In this sample, this clonotype turned up many times. The chain has TRBV4-3 and TRBJ2-7; D gene ambiguous. The V gene lost 6 bases and the J gene lost 2 bases, with 14 bases spanning the gap. The CDR3 runs to 14 residues. Germline V gene lookup returns CDR1 LGHNA and CDR2 YSLEER. The CDR3 DNA is TGCGCCAGCAGACAAAGGAGCAGTCCCTACGAGCAGTACTTC. Its protein product is CASRQRSSPYEQYF.

This clonotype occurred many times. J is TRBJ2-7 and V is TRBV14; D unclear. CDR1 and CDR2 from the germline V gene are SGHDN and FVKESK. Trimming removed 8 bases from V and 3 bases from J, with 17 bases in between. The length of the CDR3 is 14 residues. The CDR3 DNA reads as TGTGCCAGCTCCCTCGGAAGAGATTACTACGAGCAGTACTTC. The encoded protein is CASSLGRDYYEQYF.

This clonotype was picked up many times. The genes are TRBV24-1 and TRBJ1-1; TRBD1 might be the D (6 bases). Trimming shortened V by 4 bases and J by 6 bases, and 14 bases separated the two germline ends. This CDR3 spans 14 amino acids. Germline CDR1 KGHDR, CDR2 SFDVKD. DNA of the CDR3: TGTGCCACCAGTGACCCTCTACAGGGAGCTGAAGCTTTCTTT. It specifies CATSDPLQGAEAFF.

In regard to this clonotype: Since the CDR3 does not end with the conserved phenylalanine or tryptophan, this likely comes from a read error. This chain connects TRBV29-1 to TRBJ2-6; TRBD1 matches at 10 bases. CDR1 and CDR2 from the germline V gene are SQVTM and ANQGSEA. V trimming: 6 bases; J trimming: 4 bases; junction bases outside the gene matches: 12. The CDR3 spans 17 residues. This chain's CDR3 is CSVPRDRGPGGANVLTL. The CDR3 bases are TGCAGCGTCCCCCGGGACAGGGGCCCGGGGGGGGCCAACGTCCTGACTCTC.